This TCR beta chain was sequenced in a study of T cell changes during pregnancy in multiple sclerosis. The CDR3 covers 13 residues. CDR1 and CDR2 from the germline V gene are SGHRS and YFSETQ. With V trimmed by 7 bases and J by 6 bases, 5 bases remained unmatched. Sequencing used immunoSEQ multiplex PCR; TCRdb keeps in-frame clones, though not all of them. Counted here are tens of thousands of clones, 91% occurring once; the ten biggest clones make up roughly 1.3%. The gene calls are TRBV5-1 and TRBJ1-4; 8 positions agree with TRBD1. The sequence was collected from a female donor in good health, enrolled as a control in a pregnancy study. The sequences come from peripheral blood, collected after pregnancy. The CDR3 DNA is TGCGCCAGCCGGACAGGGACCGATGAAAAACTGTTTTTT. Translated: CASRTGTDEKLFF.